Detailed here is one T cell receptor (beta chain). No antigen is known for it. The record originates from a study of cytomegalovirus exposure and HLA in healthy donors. The study's findings and limits: The productive fraction for most TCR beta V segments was about 90% or about 30% in an earlier analysis.

The primer mix had 60 Vbeta and 13 Jbeta primers. Data came from immunoSEQ multiplex PCR; TCRdb stores just in-frame clones and leaves some out. The sample records tens of thousands of clones, 70% being singletons. The sequenced sample consisted of PBMCs. The receptor comes from a woman aged 60-75 years in good health and CMV-seropositive.

This CDR3 reads CASSLENTGGYGYTF. As DNA, the CDR3 is TGTGCCAGCAGCTTAGAAAACACAGGGGGGTATGGCTACACCTTC. The chain joins TRBV7-2 to TRBJ1-2; 8 bases align to TRBD1. Germline V gives CDR1 SGHTA, CDR2 FQGNSA. Trimming removed 1 base from V and 5 bases from J; junction bases left unmatched: 6. The CDR3 sequence is 15 residues long.